This T cell receptor (beta chain) was captured by sequencing in a study of blood T cells in healthy people across ages. Per sample, no less than 5 micrograms of total RNA were extracted. Study-wide results and caveats: It was not possible, with unsorted PBMCs, to conclusively compare naive and antigen-experienced cells.

This CDR3 region has 14 residues. CDR1 and CDR2 (germline): SEHNR, FQNEAQ (reference sequence). Trimming pared 3 bases from V and 2 bases from J, leaving 10 bases between. Primed by a sample-barcoded 5' primer and a J-beta primer mix, a second PCR proceeded for about 6 to 12 cycles. A 12-random-nucleotide template-switch adaptor tagged each cDNA molecule. From the 5' RACE reads, TCRdb called clonotypes with MiXCR, one entry per CDR3 protein. The sample includes some 1.5 million distinct CDR3 sequences, under 30% of them seen just once. This clonotype was seen more than once but under ten times. The antigen is not known.

The chain couples TRBV7-9 to TRBJ2-5; possibly TRBD1 for D (6 bases). The specimen sequenced was blood. This TCR was sampled from a young woman in good health. The CDR3 spells CASSFPGAQETQYF. CDR3 nucleotides: TGTGCCAGCAGCTTCCCAGGGGCTCAAGAGACCCAGTACTTC.